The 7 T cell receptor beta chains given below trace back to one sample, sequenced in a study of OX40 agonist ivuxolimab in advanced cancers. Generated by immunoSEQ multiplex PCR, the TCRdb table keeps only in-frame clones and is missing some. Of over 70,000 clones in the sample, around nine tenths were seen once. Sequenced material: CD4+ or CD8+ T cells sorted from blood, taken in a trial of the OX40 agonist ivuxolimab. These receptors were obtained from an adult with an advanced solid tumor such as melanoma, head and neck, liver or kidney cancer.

DNA of the CDR3: TGTGCCAGCTCACCGAAAAAAACCCTCGGGGAGACCCAGTACTTC. Encoded protein: CASSPKKTLGETQYF. This chain connects TRBV18 to TRBJ2-5; D remains unclear. CDR1 is KGHSH, CDR2 LQKENI, per germline. Trimming took 3 bases from V and 5 from J, leaving 16 bases between them. This CDR3 has 15 residues.

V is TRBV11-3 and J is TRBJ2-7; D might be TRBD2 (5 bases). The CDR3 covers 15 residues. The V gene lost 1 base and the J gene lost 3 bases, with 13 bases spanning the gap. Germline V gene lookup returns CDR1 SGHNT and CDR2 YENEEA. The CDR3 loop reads CASSLGGQDFYEQYF. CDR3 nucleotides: TGTGCCAGCAGCTTAGGAGGGCAAGACTTCTACGAGCAGTACTTC.

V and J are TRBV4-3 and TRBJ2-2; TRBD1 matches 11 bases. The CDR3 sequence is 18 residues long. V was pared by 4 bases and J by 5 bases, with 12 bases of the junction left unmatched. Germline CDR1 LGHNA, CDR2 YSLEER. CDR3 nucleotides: TGCGCCAGCAGCCGTTCAAGTGTCGGGACAGGGGGGACCGGGGAGCTGTTTTTT. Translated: CASSRSSVGTGGTGELFF.

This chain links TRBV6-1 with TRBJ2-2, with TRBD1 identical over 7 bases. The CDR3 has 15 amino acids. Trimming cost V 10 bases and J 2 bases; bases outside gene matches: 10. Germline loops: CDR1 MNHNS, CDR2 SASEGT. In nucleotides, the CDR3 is TGTGCCATGCTGGCCGGGACAGAAAACACCGGGGAGCTGTTTTTT. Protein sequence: CAMLAGTENTGELFF.

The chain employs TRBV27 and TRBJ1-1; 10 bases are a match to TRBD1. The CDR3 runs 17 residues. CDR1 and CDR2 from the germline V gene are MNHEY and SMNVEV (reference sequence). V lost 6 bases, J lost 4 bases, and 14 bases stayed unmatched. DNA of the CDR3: TGTGCCAGCAGCCGAGCTGTGGGAGGACAGGGGGTCACTGAAGCTTTCTTT. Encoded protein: CASSRAVGGQGVTEAFF.

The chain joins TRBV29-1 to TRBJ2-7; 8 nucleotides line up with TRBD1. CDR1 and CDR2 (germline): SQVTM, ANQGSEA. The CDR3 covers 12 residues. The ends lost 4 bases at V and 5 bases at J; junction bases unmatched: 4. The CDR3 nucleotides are TGCAGCGTTGGGCAGGGGGCGGACGAGCAGTACTTC. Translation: CSVGQGADEQYF.

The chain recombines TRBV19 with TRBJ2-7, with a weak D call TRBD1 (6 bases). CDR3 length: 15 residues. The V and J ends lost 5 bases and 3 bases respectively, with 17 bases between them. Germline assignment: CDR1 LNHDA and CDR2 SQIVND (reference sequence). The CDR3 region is CASSPIQGKGYEQYF. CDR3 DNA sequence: TGTGCCAGTAGTCCTATACAGGGAAAGGGCTACGAGCAGTACTTC.